A single sample gave rise to the 9 T cell receptor beta chains below, sequenced in a study of spatial heterogeneity in lung cancer. One entry per CDR3 protein, called by TCRdb with MiXCR from the 5' RACE reads. The table includes about 44,000 distinct CDR3 sequences, about 13% detected once. Indicated time point: sample taken at primary tumor resection. The sample was PBMCs, taken at surgery. Receptor source: a male donor with early-stage non-small cell lung cancer.

In its sample, this clonotype was seen many times. The chain employs TRBV20-1 and TRBJ2-7; D might be TRBD2 (5 bases). The V gene's germline CDR1 is DFQATT and CDR2 SNEGSKA (reference sequence). With 0 bases removed from V and 5 bases from J, the gap between germline ends came to 17 bases. The CDR3 spans 15 residues. In nucleotides, the CDR3 is TGCAGTGCTAGAGATAGGACCCTCCGGCGGGACGAGCAGTACTTC. This gives the protein CSARDRTLRRDEQYF.

This chain joins TRBV7-9 and TRBJ2-5; D is uncertain. The germline CDR1 and CDR2 sequences are SEHNR and FQNEAQ (reference sequence). The V end lost 5 bases, the J end lost 4 bases, and 11 bases lay between the germline ends. This CDR3 has 13 residues. Written as DNA, the CDR3 is TGTGCCAGCAGCCCCCTTCGCCGAGAGACCCAGTACTTC. Translating it yields CASSPLRRETQYF.

A few counts support this clonotype. V and J are TRBV7-2 and TRBJ2-4, with 8 bases matching TRBD2. The CDR3 runs to 15 residues. J lost 4 bases, V lost 5 bases, and 7 bases had no gene match. The germline V gene encodes CDR1 SGHTA and CDR2 FQGNSA. CDR3 coding DNA: TGTGCCAGCAGCCTCCCCACTAGCGGAAAAAACATTCAGTACTTC. Translated: CASSLPTSGKNIQYF. The variable domain in full, with the rest retrieved from reference TRBV7-2 and TRBJ2-4, is GAGVSQSPSNKVTEKGKDVELRCDPISGHTALYWYRQSLGQGLEFLIYFQGNSAPDKSGLPSDRFSAERTGGSVSTLTIQRTQQEDSAVYLCASSLPTSGKNIQYFGAGTRLSVL.

The chain recombines TRBV20-1 with TRBJ2-3; D possibly corresponds to TRBD1 (5 bases). Trimming took 5 bases from V and 6 from J, leaving 15 bases between them. The CDR3 length is 13 residues. Germline CDR1 reads DFQATT; CDR2 reads SNEGSKA (reference sequence). The CDR3, as DNA: TGCAGTGCTCGACTCAGGGTTAGGGATACGCAGTATTTT. Translation: CSARLRVRDTQYF.

V and J are TRBV28 and TRBJ2-3; TRBD1 matches 11 bases. Looked up from germline, CDR1 is MDHEN and CDR2 is SYDVKM. The CDR3 runs 15 residues. J lost 2 bases, V lost 4 bases, and 2 bases had no gene match. The CDR3 coding sequence is TGTGCCAGCAGTTGGGACAGGGGGTCCACAGATACGCAGTATTTT. Encoded protein: CASSWDRGSTDTQYF. The full variable domain, rest sourced from reference TRBV28 and TRBJ2-3, is DVKVTQSSRYLVKRTGEKVFLECVQDMDHENMFWYRQDPGLGLRLIYFSYDVKMKEKGDIPEGYSVSREKKERFSLILESASTNQTSMYLCASSWDRGSTDTQYFGPGTRLTVL.

This clonotype was found once. CDR3 amino acids: CASSLTGLTKTQYF. The CDR3 DNA reads TGTGCCAGCAGCTTAACGGGATTAACGAAGACCCAGTACTTC. The rearrangement uses TRBV7-9 and TRBJ2-5; tentatively, D is TRBD2 (5 bases). The CDR3 totals 14 residues. Germline CDR1 is SEHNR and CDR2 is FQNEAQ (reference sequence). With 2 bases removed from V and 6 bases from J, the gap between germline ends came to 13 bases.

In its sample, this clonotype was seen a few times. CDR3 in amino acids: CASRPGGRGISGEQFF. The CDR3 nucleotides are TGTGCCAGCAGACCAGGGGGCAGGGGGATATCTGGTGAGCAGTTCTTC. The V and J genes are TRBV9 and TRBJ2-1, with TRBD1 matching 8 bases. Germline-derived CDR1 and CDR2 are SGDLS and YYNGEE. The V gene end was trimmed by 5 bases and the J gene end by 9 bases; junction bases not matched to a gene: 16. The CDR3 is 16 amino acids. The full variable domain, its missing parts supplied by reference TRBV9 and TRBJ2-1, is DSGVTQTPKHLITATGQRVTLRCSPRSGDLSVYWYQQSLDQGLQFLIQYYNGEERAKGNILERFSAQQFPDLHSELNLSSLELGDSALYFCASRPGGRGISGEQFFGPGTRLTVL.

In its sample, this clonotype was seen a few times. The V gene is TRBV4-3, the J gene TRBJ2-3, with D perhaps matching TRBD2 (5 bases). The CDR3 totals 17 residues. Germline CDR1 LGHNA, CDR2 YSLEER. V was trimmed by 0 bases and J by 1 base, leaving 14 bases between them. CDR3 nucleotide sequence: TGCGCCAGCAGCCAAGAATGGCGAGGGCCGGGCACAGATACGCAGTATTTT. Residues: CASSQEWRGPGTDTQYF.

This clonotype was observed a few times. J is TRBJ1-1 and V is TRBV12-3 or TRBV12-4, with a weak D call TRBD1 (5 bases). The CDR3 spans 17 residues. V lost 5 bases and J 1 base, leaving 20 bases between the germline ends. CDR3 sequence: CASSPTAGTGWNTEAFF. The CDR3 DNA reads TGTGCCAGCAGTCCGACCGCCGGGACCGGGTGGAACACTGAAGCTTTCTTT.